The 8 T cell receptor beta chains in this list originate from one sample, sequenced in a study of response to subunit inactivated influenza vaccine. TCRdb reprocessed the RT-PCR reads via MiXCR and lists one record per CDR3 protein. The profile shows some 550,000 distinct CDR3 sequences, under 30% of them singletons. This sample was also put to use in a study of T cells expressing NK-cell markers. That paper adds: In generating TCR beta cDNA, 5'RACE template switching with UMIs was used.

The sequenced sample was CD4+ T cells sorted from PBMCs, obtained less than 13 days after vaccination. These receptors came from a man aged 45-65 years who received an inactivated influenza vaccine.

This chain links TRBV6-2 or TRBV6-3 with TRBJ2-7, with D perhaps matching TRBD1 (6 bases). V was clipped by 4 bases and J by 0 bases, with 13 bases between them. The CDR3 spans 15 residues. CDR1 and CDR2 from the germline V gene are MNHEY and SVGEGT. The CDR3 is CASSSHRASSYEQYF. The DNA for the CDR3 is TGTGCCAGCAGTTCTCACAGGGCTAGCTCCTACGAGCAGTACTTC.

There are a few counts of this clonotype. The rearrangement uses TRBV7-2 and TRBJ2-7, with 11 positions matching TRBD1. V was pared by 2 bases and J by 3 bases, with 6 bases of the junction left unmatched. In germline, CDR1 is SGHTA, CDR2 FQGNSA. CDR3 length equals 16 residues. CDR3 nucleotide sequence: TGTGCCAGCAGCTTATTACAAGGGACAGGGGGCTACGAGCAGTACTTC. This sequence encodes CASSLLQGTGGYEQYF.

In its sample, this clonotype was seen a few times. The chain joins TRBV4-3 to TRBJ2-2; D possibly corresponds to TRBD1 (6 bases). CDR1 is LGHNA, CDR2 YSLEER, per germline. The CDR3 length is 15 residues. The V end was cut by 2 bases, the J end by 7 bases, with 14 bases between. DNA of the CDR3: TGCGCCAGCAGCCAAACAACCCAGGGGATCGGGGAGCTGTTTTTT. Translating gives CASSQTTQGIGELFF.

This CDR3 reads CASSQNEYEQYF. CDR3 sequence (DNA): TGTGCCAGCAGCCAAAATGAATACGAGCAGTACTTC. The rearrangement uses TRBV4-2 and TRBJ2-7; D gene unclear. Germline lookup yields CDR1 LGHNA and CDR2 YNFKEQ. This CDR3 is 12 amino acids long. Between the trimmed V and J ends, which lost 2 bases and 4 bases, there was a span of 6 bases.

The chain links TRBV20-1 to TRBJ1-2; tentative D call: TRBD1 (6 bases). Germline values: CDR1 DFQATT, CDR2 SNEGSKA (reference sequence). CDR3 length: 13 amino acids. Trimming took off 1 base at V and 2 bases at J, with 8 bases between the two ends. The CDR3 loop reads CSARADRNYGYTF. CDR3 DNA: TGCAGTGCTAGAGCGGACAGAAACTATGGCTACACCTTC.

The rearrangement links TRBV7-2 to TRBJ2-1; no clear D. Trimming stripped 4 bases from V and 4 bases from J, with 5 bases between. In germline, CDR1 is SGHTA, CDR2 FQGNSA. The CDR3 consists of 12 residues. CDR3 nucleotide sequence: TGTGCCAGCAGCTACTTTTACAATGAGCAGTTCTTC. Amino acids: CASSYFYNEQFF.

V is TRBV4-2 and J is TRBJ2-1; TRBD1 matches at 7 bases. The CDR3 is 15 amino acids. With V trimmed by 4 bases and J by 4 bases, 7 bases remained unmatched. The V gene's germline CDR1 is LGHNA and CDR2 YNFKEQ. The CDR3 coding sequence is TGTGCCAGCAGCCCAGACAGGGCCGGGTACAATGAGCAGTTCTTC. Translated: CASSPDRAGYNEQFF.

This clonotype has a count of ten or more. Mismatch with germline at one junction end may stem from a read error. The V gene is TRBV5-1, the J gene TRBJ2-5; 9 bases align to TRBD2. Germline lookup yields CDR1 SGHRS and CDR2 YFSETQ. This CDR3 region has 15 residues. CDR3 region: CASSPGLAGRETQYF. The CDR3 nucleotides read TGTGCCAGCAGCCCGGGACTAGCAGGGAGAGAGACCCAGTACTTC.